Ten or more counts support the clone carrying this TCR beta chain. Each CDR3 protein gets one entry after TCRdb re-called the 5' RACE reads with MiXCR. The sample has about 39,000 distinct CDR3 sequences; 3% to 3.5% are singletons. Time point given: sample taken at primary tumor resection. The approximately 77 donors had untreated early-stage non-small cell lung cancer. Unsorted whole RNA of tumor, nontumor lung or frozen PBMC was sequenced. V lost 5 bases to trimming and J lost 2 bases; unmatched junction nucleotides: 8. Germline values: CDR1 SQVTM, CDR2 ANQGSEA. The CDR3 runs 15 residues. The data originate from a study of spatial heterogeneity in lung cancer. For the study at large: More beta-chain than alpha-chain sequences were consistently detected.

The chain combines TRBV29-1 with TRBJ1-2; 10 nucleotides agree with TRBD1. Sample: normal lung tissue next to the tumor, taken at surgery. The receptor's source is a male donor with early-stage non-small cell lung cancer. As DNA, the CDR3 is TGCAGCGTTTACCAGGGGGACAGGGGCAACTATGGCTACACCTTC. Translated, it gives CSVYQGDRGNYGYTF.